These 12 T cell receptor beta chains came from one sample sequenced in a study of T cell responses to AZD1222 COVID-19 vaccine (dated by TCRdb to the early 2020s). Reading the label with the study, this specimen's time point is: about 28 days (+/-7) after the second vaccine dose. Library construction relied on the immunoSEQ multiplex PCR assay. TCRdb provides this immuneACCESS table in a form limited to in-frame rearrangements. Some clones are lacking; in checked studies, under half of them reflect an unresolved V gene, and why the rest are absent is not known. The sample table shows 250,000 to 300,000 clones, and almost 95% are seen once. The ten largest clonotypes hold roughly 0.51% of the sample. The material sequenced was peripheral blood, taken 28 days after the second AZD1222 dose. These receptors were obtained from an adult who received the AZD1222 COVID-19 vaccine.

The chain is built from TRBV12-5 and TRBJ2-2; unclear D gene. The CDR3 runs to 12 residues. The V end lost 6 bases, the J end lost 5 bases, and 7 bases lay between the germline ends. Germline lookup yields CDR1 LGHNT and CDR2 FRNRAP. Here the CDR3 DNA reads TGTGCTAGTGGCTCCCCGACCGGGGAGCTGTTTTTT. It encodes CASGSPTGELFF.

In DNA, the CDR3 is TGTGCCAGCAGCCAAGCCCGAGGGGGGGATGGCTACACCTTC. This codes for CASSQARGGDGYTF. The chain combines TRBV4-2 with TRBJ1-2; D might be TRBD1 (6 bases). Between the trimmed V and J ends, which lost 1 base and 6 bases, there was a span of 12 bases. Germline CDR1 is LGHNA and CDR2 is YNFKEQ. This CDR3 is built from 14 residues.

The chain links TRBV11-1 to TRBJ2-6; D not resolved. The CDR3 spans 15 residues. CDR1 and CDR2 from the germline V gene are SGHAT and FQDESV (reference sequence). V lost 5 bases to trimming and J lost 0 bases, with 8 bases between them. The chain's CDR3 is CASSRTSSGANVLTF. The CDR3 DNA is TGTGCCAGCAGCCGAACAAGCTCTGGGGCCAACGTCCTGACTTTC.

This chain links TRBV2 with TRBJ1-1, with 8 positions matching TRBD1. Germline V gene sequence: CDR1 SNHLY, CDR2 FYNNEI. V lost 6 bases and J lost 6; bases outside the gene matches: 6. The CDR3 is made up of 13 amino acids. CDR3 nucleotide sequence: TGTGCCAGCAGCGGACAGGGAGCGGCTGAAGCTTTCTTT. Amino acids: CASSGQGAAEAFF. Using reference TRBV2 and TRBJ1-1 for the parts outside the CDR3, the full variable domain is EPEVTQTPSHQVTQMGQEVILRCVPISNHLYFYWYRQILGQKVEFLVSFYNNEISEKSEIFDDQFSVERPDGSNFTLKIRSTKLEDSAMYFCASSGQGAAEAFFGQGTRLTVV.

This clone was picked up a small number of times. This chain links TRBV7-3 with TRBJ1-1; D gene ambiguous. The germline gives CDR1 SGHTA, CDR2 FQGTGA. V shed 2 bases and J shed 3 bases, with 10 bases lying between them. CDR3 length equals 14 residues. The CDR3 here is CASSLRVFDTEAFF. The CDR3 DNA is TGTGCCAGCAGCTTACGCGTTTTTGACACTGAAGCTTTCTTT. Full variable domain (outside the CDR3, taken from reference TRBV7-3 and TRBJ1-1): GAGVSQTPSNKVTEKGKYVELRCDPISGHTALYWYRQSLGQGPEFLIYFQGTGAADDSGLPNDRFFAVRPEGSVSTLKIQRTERGDSAVYLCASSLRVFDTEAFFGQGTRLTVV.

The chain carries TRBV28 and TRBJ2-7, with D tentatively TRBD1 or TRBD2 (7 bases each). V was cut by 5 bases and J by 4 bases, with 18 bases left in between. The CDR3 contains 15 residues. Germline V gene lookup returns CDR1 MDHEN and CDR2 SYDVKM. The CDR3 nucleotides read TGTGCCAGCAGTCCCTCAGGGGGGGCGGTGTACGAGCAGTACTTC. This sequence encodes CASSPSGGAVYEQYF.

V and J are TRBV11-3 and TRBJ2-2; D remains unclear. The CDR3 extends over 13 amino acids. V was clipped by 0 bases and J by 4 bases, with 3 bases between them. The germline CDR1 and CDR2 sequences are SGHNT and YENEEA. CDR3 nucleotide sequence: TGTGCCAGCAGCTTAGATTCCACCGGGGAGCTGTTTTTT. Amino acids: CASSLDSTGELFF.

The chain links TRBV28 to TRBJ1-2, with a weak D call TRBD1 (5 bases). CDR1 MDHEN and CDR2 SYDVKM come from the germline V gene. The V end was cut by 5 bases, the J end by 2 bases, with 12 bases between. CDR3 length: 14 amino acids. The CDR3 loop reads CASSRTPGNYGYTF. The CDR3 coding sequence is TGTGCCAGCAGTCGAACCCCAGGGAACTATGGCTACACCTTC.

For the CDR3, the DNA is TGTGCCTGGAGTCCCAGGGCCAGGGCAGAACAGCCCCAGCATTTT. This codes for CAWSPRARAEQPQHF. This sequence joins TRBV30 and TRBJ1-5, with D perhaps matching TRBD1 (5 bases). The CDR3 extends over 15 amino acids. Germline assignment: CDR1 GTSNPN and CDR2 SVGIG (reference sequence). V was trimmed by 2 bases and J by 7 bases, leaving 18 bases between them. The full variable domain, with the rest looked up from reference TRBV30 and TRBJ1-5, is SQTIHQWPATLVQPVGSPLSLECTVEGTSNPNLYWYRQAAGRGLQLLFYSVGIGQISSEVPQNLSASRPQDRQFILSSKKLLLSDSGFYLCAWSPRARAEQPQHFGDGTRLSIL.

The chain has TRBV28 and TRBJ2-6; D is perhaps TRBD1 (5 bases). This CDR3 is 16 amino acids long. Trimming cost V 4 bases and J 3 bases, with 13 bases left between them. The germline CDR1 and CDR2 sequences are MDHEN and SYDVKM. The CDR3 reads CASSSFRAYGANVLTF. The CDR3 region has the DNA TGTGCCAGCAGTTCTTTCAGGGCCTATGGGGCCAACGTCCTGACTTTC.

The chain combines TRBV5-1 with TRBJ1-1; D unresolved. This CDR3 comprises 13 residues. In germline, CDR1 is SGHRS, CDR2 YFSETQ. Trimming left V 0 bases short and J 4 bases short, with 7 bases between. For the CDR3, the DNA is TGCGCCAGCAGCTTGGGAAAGGGCACTGAAGCTTTCTTT. Residues: CASSLGKGTEAFF.

J is TRBJ1-2 and V is TRBV19; no reliable D call. V dropped 11 bases and J dropped 5 bases, with 15 bases sitting between them. The CDR3 consists of 12 residues. CDR1 is LNHDA and CDR2 is SQIVND in the germline V gene (reference sequence). The CDR3 sequence: CAAVSLIYGYTF. The CDR3 DNA follows: TGTGCCGCGGTAAGTCTTATATATGGCTACACCTTC.